Described below is a single T cell receptor (beta chain) sequence and its context. Its cognate antigen is unknown. The sample originates from a study of cytomegalovirus exposure and HLA in healthy donors. Clones were sequenced by immunoSEQ multiplex PCR, and TCRdb holds only the in-frame ones, with some missing. In the table there are roughly 150,000 clones, around 96% of which are singletons. Separation from the roughly 670-subject first cohort characterized the roughly 130-subject validation cohort, to which the donors belonged. General study results and limits: While the bulk of TCR sequences proved rare, some public TCRs turned up in many donors.

What was sequenced was PBMCs. The receptor comes from a young woman in good health and CMV-seronegative.

This CDR3 is CASSSGGMNTEAFF. The CDR3 bases are TGTGCCAGCAGTTCAGGGGGAATGAACACTGAAGCTTTCTTT. The chain joins TRBV7-6 to TRBJ1-1; 7 positions agree with TRBD1. This CDR3 comprises 14 residues. With V trimmed by 6 bases and J by 0 bases, 4 bases remained unmatched. Germline assignment: CDR1 SGHVS and CDR2 FNYEAQ.